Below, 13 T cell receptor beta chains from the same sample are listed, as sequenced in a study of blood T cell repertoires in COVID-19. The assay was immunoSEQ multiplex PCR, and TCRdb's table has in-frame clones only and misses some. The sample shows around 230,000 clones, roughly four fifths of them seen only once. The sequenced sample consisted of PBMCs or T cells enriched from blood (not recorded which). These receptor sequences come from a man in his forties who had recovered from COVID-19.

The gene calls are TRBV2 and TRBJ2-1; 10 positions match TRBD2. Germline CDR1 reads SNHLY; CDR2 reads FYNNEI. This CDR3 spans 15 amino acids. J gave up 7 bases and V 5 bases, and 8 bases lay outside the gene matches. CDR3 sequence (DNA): TGTGCCAGCAGTCCGAGCGGGGGGGCCTGGAATGAGCAGTTCTTC. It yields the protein CASSPSGGAWNEQFF. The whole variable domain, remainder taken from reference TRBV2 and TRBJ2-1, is EPEVTQTPSHQVTQMGQEVILRCVPISNHLYFYWYRQILGQKVEFLVSFYNNEISEKSEIFDDQFSVERPDGSNFTLKIRSTKLEDSAMYFCASSPSGGAWNEQFFGPGTRLTVL.

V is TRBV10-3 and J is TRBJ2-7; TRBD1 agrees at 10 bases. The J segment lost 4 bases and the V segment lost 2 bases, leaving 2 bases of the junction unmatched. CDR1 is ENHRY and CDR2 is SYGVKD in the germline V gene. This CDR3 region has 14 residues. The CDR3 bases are TGTGCCATCAGTGAGCCGGGACAGGGGTACGAGCAGTACTTC. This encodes CAISEPGQGYEQYF.

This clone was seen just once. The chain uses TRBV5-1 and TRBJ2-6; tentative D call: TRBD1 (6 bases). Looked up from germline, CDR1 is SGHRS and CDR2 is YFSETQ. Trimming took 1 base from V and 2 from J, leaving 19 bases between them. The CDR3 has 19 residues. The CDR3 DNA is TGCGCCAGCAGCTTGTGGGGCCTGGACAGCTCGACTGGGGCCAACGTCCTGACTTTC. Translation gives CASSLWGLDSSTGANVLTF. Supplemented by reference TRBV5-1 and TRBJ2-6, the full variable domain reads KAGVTQTPRYLIKTRGQQVTLSCSPISGHRSVSWYQQTPGQGLQFLFEYFSETQRNKGNFPGRFSGRQFSNSRSEMNVSTLELGDSALYLCASSLWGLDSSTGANVLTFGAGSRLTVL.

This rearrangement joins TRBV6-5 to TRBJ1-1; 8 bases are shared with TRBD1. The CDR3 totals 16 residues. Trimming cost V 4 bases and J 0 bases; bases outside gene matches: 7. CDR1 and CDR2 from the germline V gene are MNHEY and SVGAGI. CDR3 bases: TGTGCCAGCAGTTTTGGACAGGGACAGGTGAACACTGAAGCTTTCTTT. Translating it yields CASSFGQGQVNTEAFF.

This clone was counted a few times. The CDR3 here is CASSLSGGTQRTRNTEAFF. The CDR3 DNA is TGTGCCAGCAGCTTGAGTGGGGGGACTCAGCGAACGCGAAACACTGAAGCTTTCTTT. The J gene is TRBJ1-1, the V gene TRBV5-4; D possibly corresponds to TRBD1 (5 bases). Germline V gives CDR1 SGHNT, CDR2 YYREEE (reference sequence). Trimming left V 1 base short and J 2 bases short, with 24 bases between. The CDR3 runs to 19 residues.

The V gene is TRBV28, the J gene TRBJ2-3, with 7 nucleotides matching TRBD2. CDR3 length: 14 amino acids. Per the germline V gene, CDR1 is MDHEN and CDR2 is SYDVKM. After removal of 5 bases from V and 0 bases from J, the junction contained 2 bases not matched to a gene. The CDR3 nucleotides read TGTGCCAGCAGTCGGGGGGTGAGCACAGATACGCAGTATTTT. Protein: CASSRGVSTDTQYF.

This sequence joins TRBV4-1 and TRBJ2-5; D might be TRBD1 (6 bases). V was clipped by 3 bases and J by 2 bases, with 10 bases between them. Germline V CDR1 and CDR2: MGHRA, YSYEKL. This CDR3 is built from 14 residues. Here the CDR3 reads CASSQTGQQETQYF. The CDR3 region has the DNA TGCGCCAGCAGCCAGACCGGACAGCAAGAGACCCAGTACTTC.

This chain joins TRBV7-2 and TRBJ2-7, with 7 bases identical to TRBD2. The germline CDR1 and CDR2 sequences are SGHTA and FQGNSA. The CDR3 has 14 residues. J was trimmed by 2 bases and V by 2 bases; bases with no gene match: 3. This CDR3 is CASSLRLATYEQYF. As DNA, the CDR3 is TGTGCCAGCAGCTTACGACTAGCAACCTACGAGCAGTACTTC.

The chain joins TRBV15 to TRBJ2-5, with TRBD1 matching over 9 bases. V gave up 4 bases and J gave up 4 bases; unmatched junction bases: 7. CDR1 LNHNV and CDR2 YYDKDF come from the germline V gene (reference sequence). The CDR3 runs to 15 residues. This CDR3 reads CATSTLGQGIETQYF. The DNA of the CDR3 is TGTGCCACCAGCACCCTCGGACAGGGGATAGAGACCCAGTACTTC.

This chain's CDR3 is CAITQVLGGTEAFF. DNA of the CDR3: TGTGCCATCACTCAGGTCCTCGGTGGCACTGAAGCTTTCTTT. The V and J genes are TRBV10-3 and TRBJ1-1; no definite D call. The CDR3 is 14 residues long. V lost 7 bases, J lost 4 bases, and 16 bases lay in between. Germline V gene sequence: CDR1 ENHRY, CDR2 SYGVKD.

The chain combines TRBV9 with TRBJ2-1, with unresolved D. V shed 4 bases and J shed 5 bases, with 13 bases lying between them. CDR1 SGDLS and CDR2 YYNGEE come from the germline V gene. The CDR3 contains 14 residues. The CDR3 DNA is TGTGCCAGCAGCCATGGAGATTCCGACAATGAGCAGTTCTTC. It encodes CASSHGDSDNEQFF. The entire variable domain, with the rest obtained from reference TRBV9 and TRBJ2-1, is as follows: DSGVTQTPKHLITATGQRVTLRCSPRSGDLSVYWYQQSLDQGLQFLIQYYNGEERAKGNILERFSAQQFPDLHSELNLSSLELGDSALYFCASSHGDSDNEQFFGPGTRLTVL.

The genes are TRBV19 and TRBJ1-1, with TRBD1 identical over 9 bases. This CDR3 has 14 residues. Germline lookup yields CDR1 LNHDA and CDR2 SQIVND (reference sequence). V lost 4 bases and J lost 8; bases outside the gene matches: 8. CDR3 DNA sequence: TGTGCCAGTAGTACGACAGGGGGATTGAGGGAAGCTTTCTTT. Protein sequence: CASSTTGGLREAFF.

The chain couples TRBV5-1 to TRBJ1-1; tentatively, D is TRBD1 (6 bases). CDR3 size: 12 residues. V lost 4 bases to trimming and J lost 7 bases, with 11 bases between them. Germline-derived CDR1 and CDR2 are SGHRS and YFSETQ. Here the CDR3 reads CASSPGDNEAFF. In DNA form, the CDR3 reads TGCGCCAGCAGCCCAGGGGACAATGAAGCTTTCTTT.